This T cell receptor (beta chain) was obtained from a study of T cells in Graves' hyperthyroidism and ophthalmopathy. Turning to the study itself: Sampling of peripheral blood happened at initial diagnosis, prior to any treatment. Study findings and constraints: The model's output predicted ophthalmopathy at a median of about 6.5 months prior to onset.

From RNA transcripts, TCR beta CDR3 regions were amplified. During a first-round RT-PCR of the TCR CDR3, the HTBI primer set was used. TCRdb recomputed calls from the multiplex PCR reads with MiXCR, one row per CDR3 protein. Of roughly 570,000 distinct CDR3 sequences detected, approximately 15% appear once; the ten largest clones hold about 7%. The CDR3 is made up of 12 amino acids. Germline CDR1 is LNHDA and CDR2 is SQIVND (reference sequence). Trimming took off 3 bases at V and 10 bases at J, with 9 bases between the two ends. Patients aged 18 to 65 had newly diagnosed hyperthyroidism lasting under 2 months. On this clonotype itself: The antigen is unknown.

Sequenced material: blood. The TCR was taken from a woman aged 25 to 39 with Graves' hyperthyroidism. The V gene is TRBV19, the J gene TRBJ1-4; no clear D gene. This CDR3 is CASSIWGGKLFF. CDR3 coding DNA: TGTGCCAGTAGTATTTGGGGAGGAAAACTGTTTTTT.